One and the same sample provided the 25 T cell receptor beta chains below, sequenced in a study of blood T cell repertoires in COVID-19. Sequencing used immunoSEQ multiplex PCR; TCRdb keeps in-frame clones, though not all of them. The table has 200,000 to 300,000 clones, 80% to 90% seen once. What was sequenced was peripheral blood. Receptor source: a man between 60 and 75 years old with acute or convalescent COVID-19.

This chain connects TRBV19 to TRBJ2-7, with 7 positions matching TRBD2. Germline CDR1 LNHDA, CDR2 SQIVND (reference sequence). V trimming: 1 base; J trimming: 0 bases; junction bases outside the gene matches: 0. The CDR3 contains 14 residues. CDR3 protein: CASSIAGGSYEQYF. The CDR3 nucleotides are TGTGCCAGTAGTATAGCGGGAGGCTCCTACGAGCAGTACTTC.

V is TRBV5-4 and J is TRBJ2-3, with 12 positions matching TRBD2. The CDR3 is 16 residues long. CDR1 and CDR2 from the germline V gene are SGHNT and YYREEE (reference sequence). V was pared by 4 bases and J by 6 bases, with 9 bases of the junction left unmatched. The CDR3 reads CASSGDLAGGPDTQYF. The CDR3, as DNA: TGTGCCAGCAGCGGTGACCTAGCGGGAGGGCCCGATACGCAGTATTTT.

This chain links TRBV7-9 with TRBJ1-2, with 7 bases matching TRBD1. Germline V gene data show CDR1 as SEHNR and CDR2 as FQNEAQ (reference sequence). V trimming: 1 base; J trimming: 4 bases; junction bases outside the gene matches: 6. This CDR3 contains 15 residues. The CDR3 here is CASSLDVDRTYGYTF. The CDR3 DNA sequence: TGTGCCAGCAGCTTAGATGTGGACAGGACCTATGGCTACACCTTC.

The gene calls are TRBV3-1 (or the pseudogene TRBV3-2) and TRBJ2-7; a weak D match, TRBD1 (5 bases). This CDR3 spans 16 amino acids. Germline V gene data show CDR1 as LGHDT and CDR2 as YNNKEL (reference sequence). V lost 0 bases to trimming and J lost 5 bases, with 17 bases between them. CDR3 region: CASSQDLGQGRNEQYF. For the CDR3, the DNA is TGTGCCAGCAGCCAAGATCTCGGTCAGGGTAGGAACGAGCAGTACTTC.

The V call is TRBV6-5, the J call TRBJ2-1; TRBD2 might be the D (7 bases). V lost 3 bases, J lost 0 bases, and 12 bases lay in between. The V gene's germline CDR1 is MNHEY and CDR2 SVGAGI. This CDR3 region has 16 residues. This chain's CDR3 is CASSYRRGGSYNEQFF. The CDR3 DNA is TGTGCCAGCAGTTATAGAAGGGGGGGCTCCTACAATGAGCAGTTCTTC.

The table lists this clone with a count of one. The chain links TRBV3-1 (or the pseudogene TRBV3-2) to TRBJ1-2; D unclear. Trimming removed 3 bases from V and 7 bases from J, with 12 bases in between. The CDR3 consists of 13 residues. Germline-derived CDR1 and CDR2 are LGHDT and YNNKEL (reference sequence). The CDR3 reads CASSHTNRGGYTF. The DNA of the CDR3 is TGTGCCAGCAGCCATACGAACCGGGGTGGCTACACCTTC.

The sample holds a few counts of this clone. J is TRBJ2-1 and V is TRBV5-1; a weak D match, TRBD2 (5 bases). CDR1 is SGHRS, CDR2 YFSETQ, per germline. V was pared by 1 base and J by 8 bases, with 7 bases between. CDR3 length equals 12 residues. CDR3 in DNA: TGCGCCAGCAGCTTGACCGGGGATGAGCAGTTCTTC. It codes for CASSLTGDEQFF.

The V call is TRBV3-1 (or the pseudogene TRBV3-2), the J call TRBJ2-5; 11 positions match TRBD2. In germline, CDR1 is LGHDT, CDR2 YNNKEL (reference sequence). The junction had 0 bases not matched to a gene; V was cut back by 1 base and J by 2 bases. The CDR3 spans 15 residues. The CDR3 DNA follows: TGTGCCAGCAGCCAAGGACTAGCGGGACAAGAGACCCAGTACTTC. Protein: CASSQGLAGQETQYF.

The V and J genes are TRBV7-9 and TRBJ2-3; 9 nucleotides align to TRBD2. From germline, CDR1 is SEHNR and CDR2 FQNEAQ (reference sequence). CDR3 size: 15 residues. V was pared by 3 bases and J by 0 bases, with 1 base of the junction left unmatched. The CDR3 DNA is TGTGCCAGCAGCTTGACTAGCGGTAGCACAGATACGCAGTATTTT. As protein: CASSLTSGSTDTQYF.

The rearrangement uses TRBV7-9 and TRBJ1-1; D unresolved. CDR1 is SEHNR and CDR2 is FQNEAQ in the germline V gene (reference sequence). Trimming left V 3 bases short and J 9 bases short, with 11 bases between. The CDR3 covers 12 residues. The CDR3 sequence: CASSFTGNQAFF. CDR3 in DNA: TGTGCCAGCAGCTTCACGGGGAACCAAGCTTTCTTT.

The V call is TRBV14, the J call TRBJ2-1; D may be TRBD1 (5 bases). V was shortened by 1 base and J by 9 bases, with 13 bases between the two germline ends. The germline gives CDR1 SGHDN, CDR2 FVKESK. The length of the CDR3 is 14 residues. CDR3 in amino acids: CASSQAMQGSEQFF. CDR3 bases: TGTGCCAGCAGCCAAGCCATGCAGGGAAGTGAGCAGTTCTTC.

This chain joins TRBV27 and TRBJ2-2, with 7 bases that match TRBD2. The CDR3 is 15 amino acids. Germline CDR1 MNHEY, CDR2 SMNVEV (reference sequence). The J segment lost 4 bases and the V segment lost 6 bases, leaving 8 bases of the junction unmatched. CDR3 nucleotides: TGTGCCAGCAGGCCGGGCGGGAGAGGCACCGGGGAGCTGTTTTTT. As protein: CASRPGGRGTGELFF.

The J gene is TRBJ2-2, the V gene TRBV24-1, with TRBD1 as a possible D gene (6 bases). Germline V gene data show CDR1 as KGHDR and CDR2 as SFDVKD. The CDR3 extends over 20 amino acids. Trimming left V 4 bases short and J 0 bases short, with 23 bases between. In DNA, the CDR3 is TGTGCCACCAGTGACCTTGTGGCTAGCCAGGGGATGACGAACACCGGGGAGCTGTTTTTT. Translated: CATSDLVASQGMTNTGELFF.

This sequence joins TRBV7-2 and TRBJ2-3; TRBD2 matches 7 bases. The CDR3 sequence is 13 residues long. V was clipped by 7 bases and J by 5 bases; unmatched bases: 6. The germline CDR1 and CDR2 sequences are SGHTA and FQGNSA. The CDR3 loop reads CASMRLAVDTQYF. The CDR3 coding sequence is TGTGCCAGCATGAGACTAGCCGTAGATACGCAGTATTTT.

The rearrangement links TRBV27 to TRBJ1-3, with unresolved D. The CDR3 extends over 15 amino acids. Germline CDR1 MNHEY, CDR2 SMNVEV (reference sequence). Trimming removed 2 bases from V and 0 bases from J, with 8 bases in between. The CDR3 region has the DNA TGTGCCAGCAGTTTAGGGCCCGCCTCTGGAAACACCATATATTTT. Encoded protein: CASSLGPASGNTIYF.

The V gene is TRBV19, the J gene TRBJ2-6; 10 nucleotides align to TRBD2. Germline CDR1 and CDR2: LNHDA and SQIVND (reference sequence). This CDR3 region has 17 residues. V shed 2 bases and J 2 bases; nucleotides not matched to a gene: 3. CDR3 amino acids: CASSIRLAGAGANVLTF. CDR3 sequence (DNA): TGTGCCAGTAGTATACGGCTAGCGGGGGCTGGGGCCAACGTCCTGACTTTC.

CDR3 loop: CASSPRLARTDTQYF. DNA for the CDR3: TGTGCCAGCAGCCCCCGACTAGCCCGCACAGATACGCAGTATTTT. This chain links TRBV3-1 (or the pseudogene TRBV3-2) with TRBJ2-3; 7 nucleotides agree with TRBD2. This CDR3 is built from 15 residues. Germline CDR1 and CDR2: LGHDT and YNNKEL (reference sequence). With 4 bases clipped from V and 1 base from J, the junction kept 5 bases outside the gene matches.

The CDR3 spells CASRTSGGEDTDTQYF. The CDR3 coding sequence is TGTGCCAGCAGAACTAGCGGGGGGGAGGACACAGATACGCAGTATTTT. The chain employs TRBV2 and TRBJ2-3; TRBD2 matches 13 bases. Germline V CDR1 and CDR2: SNHLY, FYNNEI. The CDR3 runs to 16 residues. The ends lost 6 bases at V and 2 bases at J; junction bases unmatched: 5.

The chain's CDR3 is CSVAGQLNTEAFF. DNA of the CDR3: TGCAGCGTCGCGGGACAGTTGAACACTGAAGCTTTCTTT. The chain uses TRBV29-1 and TRBJ1-1; 7 positions agree with TRBD1. There are 13 residues in the CDR3. Trimming took 6 bases from V and 0 from J; bases not matched to a gene: 4. Germline V lookup: CDR1 SQVTM, CDR2 ANQGSEA.

This rearrangement joins TRBV6-5 to TRBJ2-3, with D possibly TRBD2 on 6 matching bases. The germline V and J ends were trimmed by 0 bases and 6 bases, with 10 bases remaining between them. Germline loops: CDR1 MNHEY, CDR2 SVGAGI. There are 14 residues in the CDR3. The CDR3 sequence is CASSYSGTGDTQYF. The CDR3, as DNA: TGTGCCAGCAGTTACTCCGGGACTGGGGATACGCAGTATTTT.

In its sample, this clone was seen a few times. The V gene is TRBV6-1, the J gene TRBJ1-6, with TRBD1 as a possible D gene (5 bases). V lost 2 bases to trimming and J lost 8 bases, with 13 bases between them. Germline V gene lookup returns CDR1 MNHNS and CDR2 SASEGT. The CDR3 is 15 residues long. CDR3 in amino acids: CASSEWGGLDSPLHF. In nucleotides, the CDR3 is TGTGCCAGCAGTGAATGGGGGGGGTTAGATTCACCCCTCCACTTT.

V usage is TRBV7-9 and J usage is TRBJ2-3; tentative D call: TRBD2 (6 bases). The V gene lost 5 bases and the J gene lost 6 bases, with 15 bases spanning the gap. Germline V gives CDR1 SEHNR, CDR2 FQNEAQ (reference sequence). The CDR3 spans 14 residues. DNA for the CDR3: TGTGCCAGCAGCCCCCAGACTAGTGCGGATACGCAGTATTTT. This translates into CASSPQTSADTQYF.

V is TRBV10-3 and J is TRBJ2-3, with TRBD2 matching 10 bases. There are 14 residues in the CDR3. The J segment lost 4 bases and the V segment lost 6 bases, leaving 4 bases of the junction unmatched. Looked up from germline, CDR1 is ENHRY and CDR2 is SYGVKD. DNA for the CDR3: TGTGCCATCAGGGCTAGCGGGAGCGCAGATACGCAGTATTTT. Its protein product is CAIRASGSADTQYF.

The gene calls are TRBV6-5 and TRBJ1-3; D uncertain. Germline lookup yields CDR1 MNHEY and CDR2 SVGAGI. Trimming cost V 0 bases and J 0 bases, with 9 bases left between them. The CDR3 is made up of 16 amino acids. Here the CDR3 reads CASSYSVTGSGNTIYF. CDR3 nucleotide sequence: TGTGCCAGCAGTTACTCTGTTACCGGCTCTGGAAACACCATATATTTT.

The chain links TRBV9 to TRBJ1-3; D gene uncertain. V lost 7 bases and J lost 2, with 10 bases in between. Germline V gives CDR1 SGDLS, CDR2 YYNGEE. There are 13 residues in the CDR3. For the CDR3, the DNA is TGTGCCAGCCGAGGAAACGCTGGAAACACCATATATTTT. This codes for CASRGNAGNTIYF.